The text below deals with one TCR beta chain. This clonotype was detected ten times or more. The antigen this receptor binds is unknown. Per-base quality was not reported, and no clone a single base away is much larger than it. The source of the sample is a study of identical twins (dated by TCRdb to about 2016). In terms of the full investigation: TCR alpha and beta repertoires from monozygotic twins, unrelated adults of various ages and cord blood were deep-sequenced to test whether fetal clonotypes persist. Replicate twin experiments were performed at different times using different library preparation protocols to rule out contamination. Study-level results and caveats: Compared with coincidental sharing between unrelated individuals, an excess of low generation-probability sequences was observed among out-of-frame TCR alpha sequences shared between twins. Invariant T cells such as MAIT and iNKT could partly confound zero-insertion analyses, though diverse VJ usage argued against this for most clonotypes. Excess twin sharing in beta out-of-frame sequences was weaker because fewer shared sequences lowered the signal-to-noise ratio. Fewer insertions were carried by abundant cord blood beta clonotypes, a similar but weaker trend appeared in young adult naive repertoires, and no such trend appeared in memory repertoires. In monozygotic twins, out-of-frame TCR alpha sharing was systematically underestimated by recombination models, although the models agreed with sharing between unrelated individuals. Because the same donors could not be followed over many years, the conclusions relied on cross-sectional statistical analysis.

The CDR3 runs 18 residues from the cysteine to the phenylalanine. The retained sequence is limited to the CDR3, 54 bases, with the frame set at the first base. From the germline V gene, CDR1 is MDHEN and CDR2 is SYDVKM. Compared with germline, V lacks 6 bases and J lacks 2 bases; bases without a gene match: 13. Every donor was a healthy Caucasian. Three pairs of female monozygotic twins, all aged about 18 to 30 years, were included in the twin cohort. RNA for TCR libraries was isolated from peripheral blood mononuclear cells. The library was prepared using 5' RACE. The sequencing machine was an Illumina HiSeq 2000. A universal primer binding site was introduced by template switching, and a unique molecular identifier was present in the final cDNA, enabling accurate counting of TCR cDNA molecules. Specific primers in the conserved constant-segment region were used to synthesize first-strand cDNA for TCR alpha and beta chains. To control for contamination, every cDNA library was double barcoded, receiving both a SMART-Mk sample barcode and Illumina barcodes. TruSeq adapter sequences, together with Illumina sample barcodes, were added in two successive PCR steps. Sequencing of the TCR alpha and beta cDNA libraries was done on the Illumina HiSeq platform using custom primers. The authors processed their data as follows. MiGEC was used to process raw reads and extract unique molecular identifiers, and MiXCR was used to find CDR3 positions. Recombination models were inferred per individual with the repgenHMM and IGoR tools using an EM algorithm. The tcR package in R was used for shared clonotype analysis, with sharing normalized by the product of cloneset sizes. Out-of-frame nonproductive sequences were analyzed to study raw recombination free of thymic and clonal selection effects. TCRdb reanalyzed the raw reads on its own, using fastp at Q25 for trimming and MiXCR for clone calling, and kept in-frame beta chains. CDR3 protein duplicates are merged, each entry listing the most common genes and DNA. TCRdb's processing, not the authors' own work, is the source of the V and J calls. The sample data list under 900,000 distinct CDR3 sequences, and over 9% of these were observed just once. 1.5% to 2% of the sample comes from the top ten.

These sequences were also reported in another study, on yellow fever vaccine responses in identical twins. As that second study puts it: The T cell response to vaccination in identical twins was reported by the authors to appear partly convergent and partly personalized. In identical twins, the study followed T cell clones that responded to the vaccine with precision.

The rearranged chain carries TRBV28 and TRBJ1-5; 10 bases in between match TRBD1. This TCR came from a woman aged 18-35 years in good health. Sequencing was performed on PBMCs. CDR3 loop: CASSPGGTGVDGNQPQHF. The DNA reads TGTGCCAGCAGCCCCGGAGGGACAGGGGTAGACGGCAATCAGCCCCAGCATTTT.